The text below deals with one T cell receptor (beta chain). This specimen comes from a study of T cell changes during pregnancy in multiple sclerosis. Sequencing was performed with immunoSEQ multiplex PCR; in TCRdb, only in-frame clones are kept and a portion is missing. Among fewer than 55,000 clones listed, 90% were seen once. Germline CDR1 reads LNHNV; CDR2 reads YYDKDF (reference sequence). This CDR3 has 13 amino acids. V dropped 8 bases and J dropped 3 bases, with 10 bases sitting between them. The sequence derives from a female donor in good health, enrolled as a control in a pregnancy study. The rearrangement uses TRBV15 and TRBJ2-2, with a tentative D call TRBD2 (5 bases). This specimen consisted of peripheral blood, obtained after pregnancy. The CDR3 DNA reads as TGTGCCACCGTCCCAGCGGACACCGGGGAGCTGTTTTTT. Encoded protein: CATVPADTGELFF.